Included here is one TCR beta chain sequence, with context. It lacks a known antigen. Base qualities were left out, and no much larger clone turns up one base away. This record comes from a study of Ad26.COV2.S vaccination and SARS-CoV-2 variants listed by TCRdb under 2021. Notes on the research overall: Vaccine-arm donors were drawn from COV1001, a multicentre, randomized, double-blind, placebo-controlled phase I-IIa trial of Ad26.COV2.S in healthy adults. Dosing of Ad26.COV2.S was intramuscular, at either 5x10^10 or 1x10^11 viral particles, delivered as one shot or as two shots spaced 56 days apart. Investigators remained blinded to trial group allocation during experiments and outcome assessment. The specificity and breadth of SARS-CoV-2-reactive T cell receptors after Ad26.COV2.S vaccination were assessed by TCRbeta repertoire sequencing. Trial participants were randomized into five groups of five: low-dose or high-dose Ad26.COV2.S given once or twice, or placebo on both occasions. A total of around 32 samples were included in the TCR-sequenced set, comprising some 20 Ad26.COV2.S vaccine recipients, 5 placebo recipients and 8 SARS-CoV-2 convalescent individuals. Study-level results and caveats: Vaccine and placebo recipients had similar non-spike TCR breadth, a finding consistent with the vaccine containing only spike. Comparing responses between vaccine doses or regimens was not something the study was powered to do. Compared with placebo recipients, Ad26.COV2.S recipients showed higher spike-specific TCR breadth (P = 0.0014). After vaccination, substantial breadth of spike-specific CD8+ and CD4+ T cell responses was reported. It was noted by the authors that total T cell responses may have been underestimated by the TCR breadth and depth analyses.

The immunoSEQ Assay was the method used to sequence TCRbeta CDR3 regions. After extraction, genomic DNA underwent amplification by bias-controlled multiplex PCR, followed by high-throughput sequencing. The study's own analysis went as follows. Collapsing and filtering of sequences were performed to quantify the absolute abundance of each unique TCRbeta CDR3 region. T cell fraction was estimated by normalizing TCRbeta template counts to usable DNA, with usable DNA measured through amplification of reference genes found in all nucleated cells. Repertoire TCRs were annotated as SARS-CoV-2-specific when V gene, CDR3 amino acid sequence and J gene were exactly matched to a known reactive TCR set. The reference SARS-CoV-2 TCR set came from MIRA and was filtered for enrichment in COVID-19-positive ImmuneCODE repertoires, removing public or cross-reactive TCRs. Using the MIRA antigens, annotated TCRs were further analysed by specific ORF or by position within an ORF. Breadth was defined as the number of annotated unique rearrangements divided by the total number of unique productive rearrangements, and depth was defined as the summed frequency of the annotated unique rearrangements. TCR breadth was compared between groups using two-sided Wilcoxon rank-sum tests. As stored in TCRdb, this immuneACCESS dataset retains in-frame rearrangements with V and J assigned. A fraction of the clones does not appear; measured against another copy, unresolved V genes explain less than half of the discrepancy, and the remainder lacks a known reason. D and trimming come from the DNA, and the V and J calls and clone size come from that table. The sample contains around 320,000 clones, around 87% of them found a single time. The ten largest clones capture about 3.5% of the sample.

The CDR3 runs 16 amino acids, cysteine and phenylalanine included. CDR3 DNA only is kept here, 48 bases in frame from base 1. The germline V end is reduced by 0 bases and the J end by 0 bases; junction bases left unmatched: 1. Looking up the germline V gene yields CDR1 SGHAT and CDR2 FQNNGV. This specimen's treatment or condition label, per the study, means: roughly 18 received Ad26.COV2.S at low or high dose, single or two shots; several received placebo; per-sample allocation not given. For vaccine and placebo recipients, the sequenced repertoires came from samples collected on day 63 after the first injection. Cohort 1b enrolled about 25 adults aged 18-55 years at a single site in Boston, USA, between 29 July and 7 August 2020. Ad26.COV2.S consisted of a replication-incompetent adenovirus type 26 vector by which a prefusion-stabilized SARS-CoV-2 spike protein from the original Wuhan strain was expressed.

The chain links TRBV11-2 with TRBJ2-3, with 9 bases in between that match TRBD1. The material sequenced was peripheral blood, taken in a trial of Ad26.COV2.S vaccine versus placebo. This receptor was obtained from a person between 18 and 65 years old who received the Ad26.COV2.S COVID-19 vaccine or a placebo. For the CDR3, the sequence is CASSLEGTGSTDTQYF. The DNA sequence reads TGTGCCAGCAGCTTAGAAGGGACAGGGAGCACAGATACGCAGTATTTT.